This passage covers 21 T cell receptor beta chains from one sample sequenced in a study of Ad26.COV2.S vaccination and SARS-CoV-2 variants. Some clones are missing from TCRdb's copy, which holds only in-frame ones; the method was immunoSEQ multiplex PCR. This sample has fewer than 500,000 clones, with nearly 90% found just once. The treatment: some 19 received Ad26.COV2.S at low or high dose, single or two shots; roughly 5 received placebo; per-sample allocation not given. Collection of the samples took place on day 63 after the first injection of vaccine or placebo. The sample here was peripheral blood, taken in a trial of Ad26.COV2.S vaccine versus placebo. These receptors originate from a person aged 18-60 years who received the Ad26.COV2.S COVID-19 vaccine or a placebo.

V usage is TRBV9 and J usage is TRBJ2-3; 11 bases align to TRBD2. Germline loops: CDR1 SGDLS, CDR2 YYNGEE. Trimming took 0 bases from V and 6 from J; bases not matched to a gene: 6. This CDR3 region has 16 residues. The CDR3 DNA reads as TGTGCCAGCAGCGTAGTTGGGACTAGCGGTATTGATACGCAGTATTTT. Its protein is CASSVVGTSGIDTQYF.

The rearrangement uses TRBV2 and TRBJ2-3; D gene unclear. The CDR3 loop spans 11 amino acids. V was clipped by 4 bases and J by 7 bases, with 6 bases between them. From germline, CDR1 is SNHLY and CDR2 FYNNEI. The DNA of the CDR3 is TGTGCCAGCAGTGGGGAAAATACGCAGTATTTT. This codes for CASSGENTQYF.

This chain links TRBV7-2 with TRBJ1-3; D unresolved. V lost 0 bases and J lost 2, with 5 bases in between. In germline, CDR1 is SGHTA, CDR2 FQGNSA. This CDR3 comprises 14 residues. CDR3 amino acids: CASSLAGPGNTIYF. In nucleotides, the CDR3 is TGTGCCAGCAGCTTAGCAGGGCCTGGAAACACCATATATTTT.

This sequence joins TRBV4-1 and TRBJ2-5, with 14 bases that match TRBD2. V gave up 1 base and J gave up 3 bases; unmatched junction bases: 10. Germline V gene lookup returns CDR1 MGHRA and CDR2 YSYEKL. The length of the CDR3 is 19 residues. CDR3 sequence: CASSQVGLAGGTHKETQYF. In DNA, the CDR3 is TGCGCCAGCAGCCAAGTTGGACTAGCGGGAGGTACTCATAAAGAGACCCAGTACTTC.

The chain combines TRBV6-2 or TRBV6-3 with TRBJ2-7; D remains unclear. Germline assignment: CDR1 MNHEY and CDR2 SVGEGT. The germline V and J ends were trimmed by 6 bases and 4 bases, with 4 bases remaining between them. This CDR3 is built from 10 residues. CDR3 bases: TGTGCCAGCAGCGATTACGAGCAGTACTTC. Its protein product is CASSDYEQYF.

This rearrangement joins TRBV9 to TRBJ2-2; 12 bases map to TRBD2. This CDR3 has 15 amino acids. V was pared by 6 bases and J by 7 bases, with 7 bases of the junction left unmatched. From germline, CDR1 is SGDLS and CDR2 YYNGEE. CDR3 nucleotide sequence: TGTGCCAGCAAAAGACTAGCGGGAGAGGGCGGGGAGCTGTTTTTT. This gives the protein CASKRLAGEGGELFF.

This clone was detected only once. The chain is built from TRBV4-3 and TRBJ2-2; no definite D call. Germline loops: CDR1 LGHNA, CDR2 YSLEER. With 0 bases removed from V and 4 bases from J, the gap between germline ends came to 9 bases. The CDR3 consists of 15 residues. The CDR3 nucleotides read TGCGCCAGCAGCCAAGAGGTGTTTTCCACCGGGGAGCTGTTTTTT. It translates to CASSQEVFSTGELFF.

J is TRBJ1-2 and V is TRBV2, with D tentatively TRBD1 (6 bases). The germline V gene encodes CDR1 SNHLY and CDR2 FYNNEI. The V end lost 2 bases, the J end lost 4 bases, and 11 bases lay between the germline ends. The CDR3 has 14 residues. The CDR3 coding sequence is TGTGCCAGCAGTGAACAGGGGTTAGCCTATGGCTACACCTTC. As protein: CASSEQGLAYGYTF.

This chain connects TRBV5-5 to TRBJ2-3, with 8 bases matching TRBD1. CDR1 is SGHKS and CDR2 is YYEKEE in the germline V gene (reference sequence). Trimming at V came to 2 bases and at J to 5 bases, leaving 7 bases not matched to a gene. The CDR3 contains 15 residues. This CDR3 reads CASSFRLTGGDTQYF. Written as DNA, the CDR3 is TGTGCCAGCAGCTTCCGACTAACAGGGGGAGATACGCAGTATTTT.

CDR3 sequence reads: CASSRQAEYEQYF. CDR3 DNA sequence: TGTGCCAGTAGTAGGCAGGCAGAATACGAGCAGTACTTC. The chain combines TRBV19 with TRBJ2-7; unclear D gene. The V end was cut by 4 bases, the J end by 4 bases, with 11 bases between. CDR3 length equals 13 residues. CDR1 is LNHDA, CDR2 SQIVND, per germline (reference sequence).

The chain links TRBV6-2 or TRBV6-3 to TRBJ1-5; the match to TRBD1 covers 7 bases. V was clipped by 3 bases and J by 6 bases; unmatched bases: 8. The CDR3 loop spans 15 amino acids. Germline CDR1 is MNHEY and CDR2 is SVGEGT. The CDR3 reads CASSYFRDSTQPQHF. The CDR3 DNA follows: TGTGCCAGCAGTTATTTCCGGGACAGTACTCAGCCCCAGCATTTT.

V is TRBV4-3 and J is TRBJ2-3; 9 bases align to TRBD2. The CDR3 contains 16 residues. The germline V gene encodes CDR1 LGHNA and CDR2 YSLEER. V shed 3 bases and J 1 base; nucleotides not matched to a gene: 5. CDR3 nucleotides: TGCGCCAGCAGCCAGTATAGCGGGAGAGGCACAGATACGCAGTATTTT. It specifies CASSQYSGRGTDTQYF.

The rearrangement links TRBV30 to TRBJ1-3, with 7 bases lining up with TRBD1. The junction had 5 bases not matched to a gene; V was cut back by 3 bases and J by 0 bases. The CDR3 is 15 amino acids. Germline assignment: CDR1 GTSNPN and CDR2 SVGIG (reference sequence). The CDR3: CAWSSTGDSGNTIYF. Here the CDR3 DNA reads TGTGCCTGGAGCAGCACAGGGGACTCTGGAAACACCATATATTTT.

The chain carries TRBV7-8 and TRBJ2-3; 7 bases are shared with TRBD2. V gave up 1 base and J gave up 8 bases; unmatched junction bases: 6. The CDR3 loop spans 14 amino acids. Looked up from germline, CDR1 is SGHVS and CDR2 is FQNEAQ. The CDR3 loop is CASSLGLARGTQYF. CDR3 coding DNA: TGTGCCAGCAGCTTAGGACTAGCAAGGGGTACGCAGTATTTT.

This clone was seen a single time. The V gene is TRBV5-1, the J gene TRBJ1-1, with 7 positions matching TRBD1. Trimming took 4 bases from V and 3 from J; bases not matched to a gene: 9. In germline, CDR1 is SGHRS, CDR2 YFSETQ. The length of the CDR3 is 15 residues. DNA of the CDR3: TGCGCCAGCAGCGTGCAGGGGGTAATGTACACTGAAGCTTTCTTT. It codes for CASSVQGVMYTEAFF.

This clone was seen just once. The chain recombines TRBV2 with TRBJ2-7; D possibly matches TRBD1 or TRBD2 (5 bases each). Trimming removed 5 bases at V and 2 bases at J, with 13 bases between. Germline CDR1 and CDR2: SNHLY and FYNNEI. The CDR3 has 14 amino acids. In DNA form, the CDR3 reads TGTGCCAGCAGTCCCCGGTGGGGGACCTACGAGCAGTACTTC. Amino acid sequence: CASSPRWGTYEQYF. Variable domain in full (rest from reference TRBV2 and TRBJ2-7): EPEVTQTPSHQVTQMGQEVILRCVPISNHLYFYWYRQILGQKVEFLVSFYNNEISEKSEIFDDQFSVERPDGSNFTLKIRSTKLEDSAMYFCASSPRWGTYEQYFGPGTRLTVT.

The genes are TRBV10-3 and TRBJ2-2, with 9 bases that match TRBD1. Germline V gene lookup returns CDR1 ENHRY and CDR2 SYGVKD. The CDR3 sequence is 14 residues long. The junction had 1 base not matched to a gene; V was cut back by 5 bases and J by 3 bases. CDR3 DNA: TGTGCCATCAGTCGGGACAGGGACACCGGGGAGCTGTTTTTT. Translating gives CAISRDRDTGELFF.

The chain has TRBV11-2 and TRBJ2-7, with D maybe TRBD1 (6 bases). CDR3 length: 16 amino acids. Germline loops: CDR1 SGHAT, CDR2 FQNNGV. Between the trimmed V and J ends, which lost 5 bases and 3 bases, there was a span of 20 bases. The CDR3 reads CASSPWTVRTFYEQYF. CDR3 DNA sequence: TGTGCCAGCAGCCCGTGGACAGTCCGCACCTTCTACGAGCAGTACTTC.

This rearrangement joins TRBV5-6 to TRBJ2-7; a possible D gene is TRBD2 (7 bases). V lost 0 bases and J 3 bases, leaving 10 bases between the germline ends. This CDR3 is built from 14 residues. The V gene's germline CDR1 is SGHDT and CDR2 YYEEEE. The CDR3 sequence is CASSLGRGLYEQYV. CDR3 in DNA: TGTGCCAGCAGCTTGGGGCGGGGGCTCTACGAGCAGTACGTC.

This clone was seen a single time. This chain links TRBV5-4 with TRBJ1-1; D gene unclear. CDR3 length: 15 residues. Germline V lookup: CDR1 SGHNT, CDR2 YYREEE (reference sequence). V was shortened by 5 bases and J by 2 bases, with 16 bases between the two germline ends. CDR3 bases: TGTGCCAGCAGTCTCCCAGCGTCCACCAACACTGAAGCTTTCTTT. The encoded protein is CASSLPASTNTEAFF.

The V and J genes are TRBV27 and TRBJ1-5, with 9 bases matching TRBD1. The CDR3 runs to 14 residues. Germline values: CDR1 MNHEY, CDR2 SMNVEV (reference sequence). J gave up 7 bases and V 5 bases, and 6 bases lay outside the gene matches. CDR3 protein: CASSMGQGGQPQHF. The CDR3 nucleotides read TGTGCCAGCAGTATGGGACAGGGCGGCCAGCCCCAGCATTTT.